These T cell receptor beta chains were read from a single sample in a study of T-cell reconstitution after alpha-beta-depleted transplantation in children. Each CDR3 protein gets one entry after TCRdb re-called the PCR reads with MiXCR. Among 200,000 to 250,000 distinct CDR3 sequences listed, 8% to 9.5% were seen once. Sequencing was performed on PBMCs from the stem cell graft donor, taken from the stem cell graft. Receptors originate from a human donor who donated a stem cell graft to a child with acute lymphoblastic leukemia. The CDR3 runs from the conserved cysteine through the conserved F or W. A D gene is named only where the DNA matches it firmly. Not all rows give a size; the values are once, few, many and, for expanded clones, a class.

cdr3_aa | cdr3_nt | j_call | clone_size | d_call | v_call
CASSPFAGNTEAFF | TGTGCCAGCTCACCTTTTGCCGGGAACACTGAAGCTTTCTTT | TRBJ1-1 | few | . | TRBV18
CASNGHRGSQAFF | TGTGCCAGCAATGGGCACCGGGGAAGTCAAGCTTTCTTT | TRBJ1-1 | many | . | TRBV12-3/TRBV12-4
CASSLDRSGGAHTQYF | TGTGCCAGCAGCTTAGATCGTAGCGGGGGGGCGCATACGCAGTATTTT | TRBJ2-3 | . | TRBD2 | TRBV7-7
CASSPEGETQYF | TGTGCCAGCAGCCCCGAAGGAGAGACCCAGTACTTC | TRBJ2-5 | many | . | TRBV9
CASSPEMQGTGANVLTF | TGTGCCAGCAGCCCCGAAATGCAGGGGACTGGGGCCAACGTCCTGACTTTC | TRBJ2-6 | few | . | TRBV7-6
CSARNDRGRTEAFF | TGCAGTGCTAGGAATGACAGGGGGCGGACTGAAGCTTTCTTT | TRBJ1-1 | few | TRBD1 | TRBV20-1
CASSQVGNEQYF | TGCGCCAGCAGCCAAGTGGGCAACGAGCAGTACTTC | TRBJ2-7 | many | . | TRBV4-3
CASSLRFNYGYTF | TGTGCCAGCAGTTTAAGGTTCAACTATGGCTACACCTTC | TRBJ1-2 | . | . | TRBV28
CASSPRWGLDYGYTF | TGTGCCAGCAGTCCCCGTTGGGGGCTCGACTATGGCTACACCTTC | TRBJ1-2 | . | . | TRBV12-3/TRBV12-4
CASSQDIGRNTIYF | TGTGCCAGCAGCCAAGATATTGGGAGAAACACCATATATTTT | TRBJ1-3 | few | . | TRBV4-2
CASSLAHPGLAGGPDTGELFF | TGCGCCAGCAGCTTGGCTCATCCGGGACTAGCGGGGGGGCCGGACACCGGGGAGCTGTTTTTT | TRBJ2-2 | . | TRBD2 | TRBV5-1
CASSTTGATNQETQYF | TGCGCCAGCAGCACAACAGGGGCGACGAACCAAGAGACCCAGTACTTC | TRBJ2-5 | many | TRBD1 | TRBV5-1
CSVESGQAYEQYF | TGCAGCGTTGAATCGGGACAGGCCTACGAGCAGTACTTC | TRBJ2-7 | many | TRBD1 | TRBV29-1
CASSQFGLAGGQETQYF | TGTGCCAGCAGCCAATTCGGACTAGCGGGGGGACAAGAGACCCAGTACTTC | TRBJ2-5 | many | TRBD2 | TRBV3-1
CASSPLVGAYEQYF | TGTGCCAGCAGCCCTCTGGTGGGCGCCTACGAGCAGTACTTC | TRBJ2-7 | many | . | TRBV11-2
CASSYIAVDQPQHF | TGTGCCAGCAGTTACATCGCTGTAGATCAGCCCCAGCATTTT | TRBJ1-5 | . | . | TRBV6-2/TRBV6-3
CASSSGLAGGNNEQFF | TGTGCCAGCAGCTCGGGACTAGCGGGGGGGAACAATGAGCAGTTCTTC | TRBJ2-1 | many | TRBD2 | TRBV11-3
CASSEVSGGNEQFF | TGCGCCAGCAGTGAGGTGTCAGGGGGGAATGAGCAGTTCTTC | TRBJ2-1 | few | . | TRBV10-1
CASWTANNEQFF | TGCGCCAGCTGGACAGCCAACAATGAGCAGTTCTTC | TRBJ2-1 | few | . | TRBV5-1
CASSPRQDLNQPQHF | TGTGCCAGCAGCCCCAGACAGGATCTCAATCAGCCCCAGCATTTT | TRBJ1-5 | many | . | TRBV12-3/TRBV12-4
CASSEDEGGYTEAFF | TGTGCCAGCAGTGAAGATGAAGGGGGCTACACTGAAGCTTTCTTT | TRBJ1-1 | few | TRBD1 | TRBV6-1
CASSLQFPGRGYEQYF | TGTGCCAGCAGTCTCCAGTTTCCGGGACGCGGCTACGAGCAGTACTTC | TRBJ2-7 | few | . | TRBV27
CASSQGLWTTQYF | TGTGCCAGCAGCCAAGGATTATGGACAACGCAGTATTTT | TRBJ2-3 | . | . | TRBV3-1
CASSLRLYYEQYF | TGTGCCAGCAGTCTCAGGCTGTACTACGAGCAGTACTTC | TRBJ2-7 | few | . | TRBV3-1
CASSPVAVGYNSPLHF | TGTGCCAGCAGCCCTGTGGCAGTCGGTTATAATTCACCCCTCCACTTT | TRBJ1-6 | . | . | TRBV5-5
CATSKDRVIRNQPQHF | TGTGCCACCAGCAAGGACAGGGTGATTCGCAATCAGCCCCAGCATTTT | TRBJ1-5 | . | TRBD1 | TRBV15
CSARDSSGGFKTQYF | TGCAGTGCTAGAGATTCAAGCGGGGGGTTTAAGACCCAGTACTTC | TRBJ2-5 | few | TRBD2 | TRBV20-1
CASGLDIDTEAFF | TGTGCTAGTGGTTTGGACATCGACACTGAAGCTTTCTTT | TRBJ1-1 | few | . | TRBV12-5
CASSYSGTRGEKLFF | TGTGCCAGCAGTTACTCAGGGACCCGGGGTGAAAAACTGTTTTTT | TRBJ1-4 | . | . | TRBV6-5
CASSLLGGNSNQPQHF | TGTGCCAGCAGTTTGTTGGGCGGAAATAGCAATCAGCCCCAGCATTTT | TRBJ1-5 | . | . | TRBV12-3/TRBV12-4
CSARGPETQYF | TGCAGTGCTAGAGGCCCAGAGACCCAGTACTTC | TRBJ2-5 | few | . | TRBV20-1
CASGPGTVSFFIETQYF | TGCGCCAGCGGCCCTGGGACGGTTTCGTTCTTTATAGAGACCCAGTACTTC | TRBJ2-5 | few | . | TRBV23-1
CASSPERSLDTGELFF | TGTGCCAGCAGCCCTGAGAGAAGCCTGGACACCGGGGAGCTGTTTTTT | TRBJ2-2 | . | . | TRBV4-2
CASSRGGLYNEQFF | TGTGCCAGCAGTCGCGGGGGGCTTTACAATGAGCAGTTCTTC | TRBJ2-1 | . | TRBD2 | TRBV6-2/TRBV6-3
CASNTWQAPEAFF | TGTGCCAGTAACACCTGGCAGGCCCCTGAAGCTTTCTTT | TRBJ1-1 | . | . | TRBV19
CASSFGTGSSDTQYF | TGCGCCAGCAGCTTCGGGACAGGGTCCTCAGATACGCAGTATTTT | TRBJ2-3 | few | TRBD1 | TRBV5-1